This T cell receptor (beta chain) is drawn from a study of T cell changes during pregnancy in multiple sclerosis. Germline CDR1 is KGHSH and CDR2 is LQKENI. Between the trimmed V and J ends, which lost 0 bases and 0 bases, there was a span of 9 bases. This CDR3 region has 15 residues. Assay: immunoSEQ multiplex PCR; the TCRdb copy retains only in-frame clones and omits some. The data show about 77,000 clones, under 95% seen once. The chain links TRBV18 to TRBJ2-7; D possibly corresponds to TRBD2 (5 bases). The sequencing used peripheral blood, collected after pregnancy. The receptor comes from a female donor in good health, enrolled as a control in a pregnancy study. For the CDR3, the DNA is TGTGCCAGCTCACCACCAACGGGGAACTCCTACGAGCAGTACTTC. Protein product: CASSPPTGNSYEQYF.